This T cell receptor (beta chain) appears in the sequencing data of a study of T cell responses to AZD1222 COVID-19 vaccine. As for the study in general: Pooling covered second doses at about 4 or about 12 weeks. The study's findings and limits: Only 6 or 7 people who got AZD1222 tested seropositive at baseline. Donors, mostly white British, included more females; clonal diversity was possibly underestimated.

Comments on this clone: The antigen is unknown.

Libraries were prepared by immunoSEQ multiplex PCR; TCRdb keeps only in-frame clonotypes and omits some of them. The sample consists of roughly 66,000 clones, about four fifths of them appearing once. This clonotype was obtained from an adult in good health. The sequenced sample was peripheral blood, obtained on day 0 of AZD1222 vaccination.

The CDR3 DNA follows: TGTGCCAGCAGCCGGGGGGTCACGCAGCGGGGCTACACCTTC. This translates into CASSRGVTQRGYTF. V and J are TRBV6-5 and TRBJ1-2; D might be TRBD1 (5 bases). This CDR3 is built from 14 residues. Per the germline V gene, CDR1 is MNHEY and CDR2 is SVGAGI. The germline V and J ends were trimmed by 6 bases and 8 bases, with 19 bases remaining between them.